This TCR beta chain was recovered during a study of CD8 T cells in ankylosing spondylitis. Study-wide points: Blood from ankylosing spondylitis patients appeared to carry a characteristic roughly eight-variant TCR beta motif. Clones tied to disease were said to be significantly enriched in matched ankylosing spondylitis synovial fluid. Clones linked to disease, bearing a CD8+ phenotype, were relatively rare in peripheral blood. Prior work had noted some motif variants in reactive arthritis blood and synovial fluid.

Per the germline V gene, CDR1 is KGHSH and CDR2 is LQKENI. The CDR3 sequence is 13 residues long. V was trimmed by 3 bases and J by 0 bases, leaving 6 bases between them. As regards this clonotype: Its antigen remains unknown.

Quantitative barcoded 5'-RACE was used to prepare TCR beta libraries. TCRdb re-derived calls from the 5' RACE reads in MiXCR, one entry per CDR3 protein. The table lists roughly 400,000 distinct CDR3 sequences, 20% to 25% of them singletons. This sequence joins TRBV18 and TRBJ2-7; D remains unclear. The sequence was obtained from a male donor with ankylosing spondylitis. Sequenced material: blood, either unsorted or a sorted T cell fraction (not recorded which). The CDR3 coding sequence is TGTGCCAGCTCACCTACGGTCTCCTACGAGCAGTACTTC. This encodes CASSPTVSYEQYF.